This paragraph covers one T cell receptor beta chain sequence. These data are taken from a study of blood T cell repertoires in COVID-19. Study details: Collection of acute and convalescent COVID-19 samples took place in the United States, Italy and Spain. PBMCs, B-cell-depleted T cells, or T cells were the source of the cDNA or gDNA that made up the material.

Losses at the gene ends were 2 bases for V and 2 bases for J; bases not matched to a gene: 0. Germline values: CDR1 MNHEY, CDR2 SVGAGI. CDR3 length equals 14 residues. Study processing details: Amplification of reference gene primers provided the estimated nucleated cell counts. Profiled with immunoSEQ multiplex PCR; TCRdb holds only in-frame clones, not every one. V, J and clone size derive from that table, while D and trimming were established from the DNA sequence. The data show 100,000 or so clones, about 96% seen once. Sample: peripheral blood. The genes are TRBV6-5 and TRBJ2-7; 10 nucleotides align to TRBD1. The TCR was taken from a human donor with active COVID-19. The donor label of this sample is uncertain. This chain's CDR3 is CASSYGTGAYEQYF. The CDR3 DNA reads TGTGCCAGCAGTTACGGGACAGGGGCCTACGAGCAGTACTTC.